The rows below give T cell receptor beta chains drawn from one sample of a study of cytomegalovirus exposure and HLA in healthy donors. TCRdb's copy holds only in-frame clones and misses some; the assay was immunoSEQ multiplex PCR. The sample includes 100,000 or so clones, 75% to 85% of them seen just once. The sample was PBMCs. These receptors all stem from a man aged 18-30 years in good health and CMV-seronegative. Both conserved end residues are part of each CDR3. A D gene is named only where the DNA matches it firmly. Rows give clone size only sometimes, using once, few, many, or a class for an expanded clone.

abundance	d_gene	v_gene	j_gene	len	CDR3nt	CDR3aa
.	TRBD1	TRBV15	TRBJ2-3	14	TGTGCCACCAGCAAGGACAGGGGGGCAGATACGCAGTATTTT	CATSKDRGADTQYF
.	.	TRBV28	TRBJ2-7	15	TGTGCCAGCACCGTCTATAGCGGTTCGACCTACGAGCAGTACTTC	CASTVYSGSTYEQYF
once	.	TRBV29-1	TRBJ2-7	13	TGCAGCGTTGAATCCAGGGAGGCCTACGAGCAGTACTTC	CSVESREAYEQYF
.	TRBD1	TRBV9	TRBJ1-5	14	TGTGCCAGCAGCGCCCAGGGGGCTGATCAGCCCCAGCATTTT	CASSAQGADQPQHF
.	TRBD2	TRBV4-1	TRBJ2-7	18	TGCGCCAGCAGCCAAGATTTGGAGTCGGGGGGGAGCGGCGGCGAGCAGTACTTC	CASSQDLESGGSGGEQYF
.	TRBD1	TRBV5-4	TRBJ2-6	17	TGTGCCAGCAGCTTGGCCGGGACAGGGGCTGGGGCCAACGTCCTGACTTTC	CASSLAGTGAGANVLTF
.	.	TRBV7-9	TRBJ1-2	12	TGTGCCAGCAGCGCCGGGACTTATGGCTACACCTTC	CASSAGTYGYTF
.	.	TRBV6-6	TRBJ2-7	15	TGTGCCAGCAGTTACTCGAGCAAAAGCTCCTACGAGCAGTACTTC	CASSYSSKSSYEQYF
.	.	TRBV6-6	TRBJ1-3	15	TGTGCCAGCAGTTCGTCAGGTAGCTCTGGAAACACCATATATTTT	CASSSSGSSGNTIYF
.	TRBD2	TRBV10-1	TRBJ2-7	15	TGCGCCAGCAGTGAGTGGTTGGCGGGAGGCTACGAGCAGTACTTC	CASSEWLAGGYEQYF
.	.	TRBV20-1	TRBJ2-3	11	TGCAGTGCCCCCCAAATAGATACGCAGTATTTT	CSAPQIDTQYF